This TCR beta chain was sequenced in a study of blood T cell repertoires in COVID-19. Study context: From T cells, B-cell-depleted T cells, or PBMCs came the material, which was cDNA or gDNA.

Trimming removed 6 bases at V and 1 base at J, with 9 bases between. Germline lookup yields CDR1 KGHSH and CDR2 LQKENI. The CDR3 spans 13 residues. Participant ages covered about 18 to 100 years across about 25 US areas. In Cohort 3, a recovered donor had either two negative PCRs, clearance, or symptom resolution. Libraries were prepared by immunoSEQ multiplex PCR; TCRdb keeps only in-frame clonotypes and omits some of them. The data contain around 140,000 clones, approximately 87% of them singletons. This TCR was sampled from a man in his 60s who had recovered from COVID-19. The chain links TRBV18 to TRBJ1-1, with D hard to call. The sample was PBMCs or T cells enriched from blood (not recorded which). CDR3 residues: CASSSQANTEAFF. CDR3 nucleotide sequence: TGTGCCAGCTCGTCCCAGGCGAACACTGAAGCTTTCTTT.